The present entry profiles one T cell receptor (beta chain) with its context. MiXCR, applied by TCRdb to the 5' RACE reads, yields one record per CDR3 protein. Counted here are about 45,000 distinct CDR3 sequences, approximately 21% occurring once; the ten biggest clones make up 3.5% to 5%. This entry belongs to a study of neurological immune-mediated disorders. The CDR3 totals 15 residues. V lost 1 base to trimming and J lost 4 bases, with 12 bases between them. CDR1 and CDR2 from the germline V gene are SGDLS and YYNGEE. Time point defined: technical triplicate 3. V usage is TRBV9 and J usage is TRBJ1-5; D unresolved. Sample: PBMCs. The source of this sequence is a man in his fifties or sixties with HTLV-1-associated myelopathy (HAM/TSP). The CDR3: CASSVCGGENQPQHF. The CDR3 bases are TGTGCCAGCAGCGTATGCGGTGGCGAGAATCAGCCCCAGCATTTT.